This T cell receptor beta chain was sequenced during a study of cytomegalovirus exposure and HLA in healthy donors. Trimming stripped 1 base from V and 11 bases from J, with 11 bases between. Germline V lookup: CDR1 SEHNR, CDR2 FQNEAQ (reference sequence). CDR3 length: 12 amino acids. The study ran its PCR with 60 Vbeta and 13 Jbeta primers. TCRdb's table, derived via immunoSEQ multiplex PCR, lists solely in-frame clones and lacks some. The sample carries about 88,000 clones, more than 65% recorded once. Worth noting for this clone: No antigen is known for it.

Regarding the study as a whole: Cytomegalovirus-associated status was assigned to 164 TCR beta chains.

The chain carries TRBV7-9 and TRBJ1-2; D unresolved. The specimen sequenced was PBMCs. The clonotype originates from a woman younger than 35 in good health and CMV-seropositive. The CDR3 reads CASSLVSRNYTF. The CDR3 DNA is TGTGCCAGCAGCTTAGTGTCGCGAAATTACACCTTC.